Listed here are 10 T cell receptor beta chains from one sample, sequenced in a study of blood T cell repertoires in COVID-19. Profiled with immunoSEQ multiplex PCR; TCRdb holds only in-frame clones, not every one. The sample has tens of thousands of clones; more than 60% are singletons. The sequenced material came from peripheral blood. These receptors all stem from a woman aged 80 or over with active or convalescent COVID-19.

The chain joins TRBV7-3 to TRBJ2-6; TRBD2 matches 8 bases. V dropped 8 bases and J dropped 0; count of bases not matched to a gene: 6. The length of the CDR3 is 16 residues. The germline CDR1 and CDR2 sequences are SGHTA and FQGTGA. The CDR3 protein is CASSGGGLSGANVLTF. CDR3 nucleotide sequence: TGTGCCAGCTCCGGGGGGGGCCTCTCTGGGGCCAACGTCCTGACTTTC.

The chain links TRBV10-3 to TRBJ1-6, with D maybe TRBD1 (6 bases). The V and J ends lost 0 bases and 7 bases respectively, with 13 bases between them. CDR3 length: 16 residues. Germline V gives CDR1 ENHRY, CDR2 SYGVKD. CDR3 protein: CAISESPGVTNSPLHF. The CDR3 region has the DNA TGTGCCATCAGTGAGTCCCCAGGGGTCACCAATTCACCCCTCCACTTT.

V usage is TRBV6-2 or TRBV6-3 and J usage is TRBJ2-1; 11 bases are shared with TRBD2. Germline assignment: CDR1 MNHEY and CDR2 SVGEGT. Losses at the gene ends were 1 base for V and 7 bases for J; bases not matched to a gene: 6. CDR3 length: 16 amino acids. This CDR3 reads CASSYLRLAGGNEQFF. The CDR3 bases are TGTGCCAGCAGTTACTTGCGGCTAGCGGGGGGAAATGAGCAGTTCTTC.

The V gene is TRBV30, the J gene TRBJ1-6; 7 bases agree with TRBD1. With V trimmed by 2 bases and J by 5 bases, 3 bases remained unmatched. This CDR3 region has 14 residues. The germline gives CDR1 GTSNPN, CDR2 SVGIG (reference sequence). The CDR3 is CAWSKGGNNSPLHF. CDR3 sequence (DNA): TGTGCCTGGAGTAAAGGGGGCAATAATTCACCCCTCCACTTT.

The chain couples TRBV6-5 to TRBJ1-2, with 8 nucleotides matching TRBD1. After removal of 6 bases from V and 4 bases from J, the junction contained 10 bases not matched to a gene. Looked up from germline, CDR1 is MNHEY and CDR2 is SVGAGI. The CDR3 spans 15 residues. CDR3 in DNA: TGTGCCAGCAGCCGACAGGGGACGGGGATCTATGGCTACACCTTC. It codes for CASSRQGTGIYGYTF.

The rearrangement uses TRBV20-1 and TRBJ2-5; D is perhaps TRBD2 (6 bases). The CDR3 totals 17 residues. V was shortened by 3 bases and J by 0 bases, with 20 bases between the two germline ends. CDR1 is DFQATT, CDR2 SNEGSKA, per germline (reference sequence). Here the CDR3 reads CSASSTLATLYQETQYF. Written as DNA, the CDR3 is TGCAGTGCTAGTTCGACCCTAGCGACACTATACCAAGAGACCCAGTACTTC.

The V and J genes are TRBV6-5 and TRBJ2-2; D call uncertain. V dropped 7 bases and J dropped 2 bases, with 11 bases sitting between them. This CDR3 region has 14 residues. Germline assignment: CDR1 MNHEY and CDR2 SVGAGI. The CDR3 DNA is TGTGCCAGCAAACCGGGTCCTAACACCGGGGAGCTGTTTTTT. Its protein product is CASKPGPNTGELFF.

V and J are TRBV30 and TRBJ2-1; D remains ambiguous. Trimming left V 5 bases short and J 5 bases short, with 10 bases between. Germline V gene lookup returns CDR1 GTSNPN and CDR2 SVGIG (reference sequence). The CDR3 has 12 amino acids. CDR3 in DNA: TGTGCCTGGTCCCCGAGAGACAATGAGCAGTTCTTC. Amino acids: CAWSPRDNEQFF.

The chain carries TRBV5-1 and TRBJ1-6; 10 bases align to TRBD1. V dropped 5 bases and J dropped 6; count of bases not matched to a gene: 5. Per the germline V gene, CDR1 is SGHRS and CDR2 is YFSETQ. The CDR3 totals 15 residues. CDR3 loop: CASRGDRGSNSPLHF. CDR3 sequence (DNA): TGCGCCAGCAGGGGGGACAGGGGAAGTAATTCACCCCTCCACTTT. Combining the CDR3 with reference TRBV5-1 and TRBJ1-6 gives the whole variable domain KAGVTQTPRYLIKTRGQQVTLSCSPISGHRSVSWYQQTPGQGLQFLFEYFSETQRNKGNFPGRFSGRQFSNSRSEMNVSTLELGDSALYLCASRGDRGSNSPLHFGNGTRLTVT.

The gene calls are TRBV5-4 and TRBJ1-6; 7 bases are a match to TRBD1. Trimming at V came to 5 bases and at J to 9 bases, leaving 11 bases not matched to a gene. This CDR3 contains 15 residues. Per the germline V gene, CDR1 is SGHNT and CDR2 is YYREEE (reference sequence). CDR3 protein: CASSIDRVQGSPLHF. The CDR3 DNA follows: TGTGCCAGCAGTATCGACAGGGTCCAGGGTTCACCCCTCCACTTT.